This record looks at one T cell receptor (beta chain) sequence and its context. PCR primers comprised 60 Vbeta and 13 Jbeta primers. TCRdb's table, derived via immunoSEQ multiplex PCR, lists solely in-frame clones and lacks some. The sample shows roughly 170,000 clones, around 80% of them seen only once. This specimen comes from a study of cytomegalovirus exposure and HLA in healthy donors. Study-level information: Earlier findings included over 90 million unique TCR beta sequences obtained from around 180 million T cells.

CDR1 is KGHSH, CDR2 LQKENI, per germline. The length of the CDR3 is 15 residues. V was trimmed by 3 bases and J by 6 bases, leaving 17 bases between them. This rearrangement joins TRBV18 to TRBJ1-1; D is possibly TRBD1 (5 bases). Sequencing was done on a sample of PBMCs. This sequence was found in a man aged 18 to 29 in good health and CMV-seronegative. As DNA, the CDR3 is TGTGCCAGCTCACCCCCGTGGGGGAGGAGGGCTGAAGCTTTCTTT. Its translation is CASSPPWGRRAEAFF. Full variable domain (outside the CDR3, taken from reference TRBV18 and TRBJ1-1): NAGVMQNPRHLVRRRGQEARLRCSPMKGHSHVYWYRQLPEEGLKFMVYLQKENIIDESGMPKERFSAEFPKEGPSILRIQQVVRGDSAAYFCASSPPWGRRAEAFFGQGTRLTVV.